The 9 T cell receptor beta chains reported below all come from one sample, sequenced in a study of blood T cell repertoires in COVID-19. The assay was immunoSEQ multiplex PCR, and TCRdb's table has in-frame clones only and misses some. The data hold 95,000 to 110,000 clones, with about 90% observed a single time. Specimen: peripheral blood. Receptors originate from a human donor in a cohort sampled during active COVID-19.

This CDR3 reads CASSRTRDEQYF. CDR3 in DNA: TGTGCCAGCAGCCGCACTCGGGACGAGCAGTACTTC. The chain employs TRBV11-3 and TRBJ2-7, with D unresolved. V was trimmed by 5 bases and J by 5 bases, leaving 10 bases between them. CDR3 length: 12 residues. CDR1 is SGHNT, CDR2 YENEEA, per germline.

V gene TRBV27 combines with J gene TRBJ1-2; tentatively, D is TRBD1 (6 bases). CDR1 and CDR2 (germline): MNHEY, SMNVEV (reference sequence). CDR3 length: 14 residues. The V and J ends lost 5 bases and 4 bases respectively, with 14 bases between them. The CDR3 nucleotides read TGTGCCAGCAGTCCCTCGGGGGGCTCCTATGGCTACACCTTC. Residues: CASSPSGGSYGYTF.

CDR3 sequence reads: CASSESGGLNEKLFF. DNA for the CDR3: TGCGCCAGCAGTGAGTCTGGAGGACTTAATGAAAAACTGTTTTTT. The chain has TRBV10-2 and TRBJ1-4; D gene unclear. Germline CDR1 reads WSHSY; CDR2 reads SAAADI. V lost 0 bases, J lost 4 bases, and 9 bases lay in between. CDR3 length: 15 residues.

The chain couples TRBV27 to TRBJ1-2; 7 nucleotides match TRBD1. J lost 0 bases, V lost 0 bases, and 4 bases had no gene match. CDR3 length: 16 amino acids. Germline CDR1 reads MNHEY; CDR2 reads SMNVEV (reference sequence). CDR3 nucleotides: TGTGCCAGCAGTTTATCGCGGGACAGCGCTAACTATGGCTACACCTTC. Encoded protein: CASSLSRDSANYGYTF.

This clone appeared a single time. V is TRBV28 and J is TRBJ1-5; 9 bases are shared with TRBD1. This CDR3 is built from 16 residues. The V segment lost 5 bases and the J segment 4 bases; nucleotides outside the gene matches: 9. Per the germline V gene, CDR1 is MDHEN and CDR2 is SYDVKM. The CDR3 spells CASSLLPGQGNQPQHF. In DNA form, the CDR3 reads TGTGCCAGCAGTCTCCTGCCGGGACAGGGTAATCAGCCCCAGCATTTT.

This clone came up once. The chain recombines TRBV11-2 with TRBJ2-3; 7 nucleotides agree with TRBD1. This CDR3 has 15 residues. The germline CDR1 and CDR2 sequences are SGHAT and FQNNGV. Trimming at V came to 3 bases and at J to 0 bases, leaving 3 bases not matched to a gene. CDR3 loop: CASSFDRASTDTQYF. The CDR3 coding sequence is TGTGCCAGCAGCTTTGACAGGGCTAGCACAGATACGCAGTATTTT.

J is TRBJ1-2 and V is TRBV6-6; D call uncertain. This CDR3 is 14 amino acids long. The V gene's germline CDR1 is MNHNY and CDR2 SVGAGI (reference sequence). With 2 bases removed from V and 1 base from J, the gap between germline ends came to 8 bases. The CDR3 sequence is CASSYQQINYGYTF. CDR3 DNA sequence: TGTGCCAGCAGTTACCAACAGATTAACTATGGCTACACCTTC.

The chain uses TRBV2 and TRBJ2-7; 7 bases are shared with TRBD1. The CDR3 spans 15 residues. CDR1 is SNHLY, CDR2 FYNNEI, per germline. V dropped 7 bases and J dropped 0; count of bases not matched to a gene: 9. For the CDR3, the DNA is TGTGCCAGCAAAAGGGAACAGGGGACCTCCTACGAGCAGTACTTC. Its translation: CASKREQGTSYEQYF.

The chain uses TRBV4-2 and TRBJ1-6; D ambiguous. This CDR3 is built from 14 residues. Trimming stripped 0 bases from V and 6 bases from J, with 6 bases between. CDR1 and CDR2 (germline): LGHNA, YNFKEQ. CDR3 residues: CASSQDYSNSPLHF. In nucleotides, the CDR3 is TGTGCCAGCAGCCAAGACTACAGTAATTCACCCCTCCACTTT.